A single sample is the source of the 13 T cell receptor beta chains below, sequenced in a study of cytomegalovirus exposure and HLA in healthy donors. Vbeta (60) and Jbeta (13) primers were used in the PCR. Assay: immunoSEQ multiplex PCR; the TCRdb copy retains only in-frame clones and omits some. The sample records over 100,000 clones, roughly 80% being singletons. What was sequenced was PBMCs. These receptors were taken from a male donor in good health and CMV-seropositive.

This clone was observed a handful of times. CDR3 nucleotides: TGTGCCAGCAGCTTAGGCCAGTCTCAGCCCCAGCATTTT. Its protein is CASSLGQSQPQHF. This chain connects TRBV7-2 to TRBJ1-5; no clear D. The CDR3 is 13 residues long. Per the germline V gene, CDR1 is SGHTA and CDR2 is FQGNSA. The V end lost 1 base, the J end lost 6 bases, and 7 bases lay between the germline ends.

This clone was found once. V usage is TRBV4-2 and J usage is TRBJ2-4; the match to TRBD1 covers 7 bases. The CDR3 has 15 amino acids. With 3 bases clipped from V and 5 bases from J, the junction kept 7 bases outside the gene matches. Germline V gene data show CDR1 as LGHNA and CDR2 as YNFKEQ. CDR3 in amino acids: CASSHYGQAQNIQYF. In DNA, the CDR3 is TGTGCCAGCAGCCATTACGGACAGGCCCAAAACATTCAGTACTTC.

V usage is TRBV9 and J usage is TRBJ2-7; possible D gene TRBD2, 5 bases. Germline lookup yields CDR1 SGDLS and CDR2 YYNGEE. Trimming removed 4 bases at V and 0 bases at J, with 8 bases between. The CDR3 has 13 amino acids. In DNA form, the CDR3 reads TGTGCCAGCAGCACCCGGGACTCCTACGAGCAGTACTTC. Its protein is CASSTRDSYEQYF.

This chain uses TRBV28 with TRBJ2-7; D is undetermined. V was shortened by 5 bases and J by 0 bases, with 11 bases between the two germline ends. CDR3 size: 14 residues. Germline V CDR1 and CDR2: MDHEN, SYDVKM. The chain's CDR3 is CASSVLGFSYEQYF. The CDR3 nucleotides are TGTGCCAGCAGTGTTCTTGGCTTCTCCTACGAGCAGTACTTC. The whole variable domain, filled in from reference TRBV28 and TRBJ2-7, reads DVKVTQSSRYLVKRTGEKVFLECVQDMDHENMFWYRQDPGLGLRLIYFSYDVKMKEKGDIPEGYSVSREKKERFSLILESASTNQTSMYLCASSVLGFSYEQYFGPGTRLTVT.

The V and J genes are TRBV6-6 and TRBJ2-7; TRBD1 agrees at 9 bases. Trimming took 5 bases from V and 3 from J; bases not matched to a gene: 8. CDR3 length: 15 amino acids. Germline assignment: CDR1 MNHNY and CDR2 SVGAGI (reference sequence). Here the CDR3 reads CASSTSGTGSYEQYF. The CDR3, as DNA: TGTGCCAGCAGTACGTCCGGGACAGGGAGCTACGAGCAGTACTTC.

The chain joins TRBV19 to TRBJ2-1; TRBD1 agrees at 7 bases. CDR1 is LNHDA, CDR2 SQIVND, per germline (reference sequence). The CDR3 consists of 15 residues. Losses at the gene ends were 4 bases for V and 3 bases for J; bases not matched to a gene: 6. The chain's CDR3 is CASSTPGGFYNEQFF. The CDR3, as DNA: TGTGCCAGTAGTACCCCAGGGGGTTTCTACAATGAGCAGTTCTTC.

This sequence joins TRBV28 and TRBJ2-1; 8 bases line up with TRBD2. CDR1 and CDR2 (germline): MDHEN, SYDVKM. The CDR3 runs to 13 residues. With 6 bases clipped from V and 6 bases from J, the junction kept 4 bases outside the gene matches. This CDR3 reads CASSRLAINEQFF. CDR3 coding DNA: TGTGCCAGCAGCAGACTAGCGATCAATGAGCAGTTCTTC.

The V gene is TRBV7-9, the J gene TRBJ1-1; TRBD1 aligns across 11 bases. V was pared by 7 bases and J by 1 base, with 5 bases of the junction left unmatched. The germline V gene has CDR1 SEHNR and CDR2 FQNEAQ (reference sequence). CDR3 size: 15 residues. CDR3 loop: CASKPGTGGNTEAFF. CDR3 nucleotide sequence: TGTGCCAGCAAACCCGGGACAGGGGGGAACACTGAAGCTTTCTTT. Filled out from reference TRBV7-9 and TRBJ1-1, the complete variable domain reads DTGVSQNPRHKITKRGQNVTFRCDPISEHNRLYWYRQTLGQGPEFLTYFQNEAQLEKSRLLSDRFSAERPKGSFSTLEIQRTEQGDSAMYLCASKPGTGGNTEAFFGQGTRLTVV.

The chain combines TRBV4-2 with TRBJ2-1, with 8 positions matching TRBD2. J lost 0 bases, V lost 5 bases, and 3 bases had no gene match. CDR1 and CDR2 from the germline V gene are LGHNA and YNFKEQ. There are 15 residues in the CDR3. The CDR3 sequence is CASSLSGSSYNEQFF. CDR3 sequence (DNA): TGTGCCAGCAGCTTAAGCGGGAGCTCCTACAATGAGCAGTTCTTC.

The CDR3 spells CASSRYRGPERPPLHF. The CDR3 DNA follows: TGTGCCAGCAGTCGGTACAGGGGCCCTGAGAGGCCACCCCTCCACTTT. V gene TRBV27 combines with J gene TRBJ1-6; 7 bases align to TRBD1. CDR1 is MNHEY, CDR2 SMNVEV, per germline (reference sequence). Trimming at V came to 5 bases and at J to 11 bases, leaving 15 bases not matched to a gene. CDR3 length: 16 residues.

This rearrangement joins TRBV7-9 to TRBJ2-7, with TRBD2 matching over 11 bases. Germline V gene data show CDR1 as SEHNR and CDR2 as FQNEAQ (reference sequence). J gave up 9 bases and V 5 bases, and 15 bases lay outside the gene matches. This CDR3 spans 16 amino acids. The CDR3 nucleotides read TGTGCCAGCAGCCCCCAACTAGCGGGAGTCCTCGCGCGGCAGTACTTC. Amino acids: CASSPQLAGVLARQYF.

This clone was detected only a few times. The rearrangement links TRBV9 to TRBJ2-7; 13 bases line up with TRBD2. Trimming at V came to 0 bases and at J to 3 bases, leaving 12 bases not matched to a gene. Germline CDR1 SGDLS, CDR2 YYNGEE. This CDR3 contains 19 residues. CDR3 sequence reads: CASSVVSGLAGVFGYEQYF. DNA for the CDR3: TGTGCCAGCAGCGTAGTATCCGGACTAGCGGGAGTTTTCGGCTACGAGCAGTACTTC.

The chain employs TRBV4-2 and TRBJ2-7; TRBD2 matches 7 bases. Per germline, CDR1 LGHNA and CDR2 YNFKEQ. With 0 bases clipped from V and 5 bases from J, the junction kept 1 base outside the gene matches. This CDR3 contains 13 residues. For the CDR3, the DNA is TGTGCCAGCAGCCAAGAGGGGGGGGACGAGCAGTACTTC. It translates to CASSQEGGDEQYF.